A single sample gave rise to the 28 T cell receptor beta chains below, sequenced in a study of blood T cell repertoires in COVID-19. Assay: immunoSEQ multiplex PCR; the TCRdb copy retains only in-frame clones and omits some. Of some 250,000 clones in the sample, 83% are singletons; the top ten hold approximately 5.4%. Sequencing was performed on peripheral blood. These receptors came from a man older than 75 with acute or convalescent COVID-19.

The rearrangement links TRBV3-1 (or the pseudogene TRBV3-2) to TRBJ1-4; a possible D gene is TRBD1 (6 bases). The ends were cut back, 2 bases at V and 5 bases at J, with 6 bases in the middle. This CDR3 has 13 amino acids. CDR1 and CDR2 (germline): LGHDT, YNNKEL (reference sequence). The CDR3 coding sequence is TGTGCCAGCAGCCAAACAGGGAATGAAAAACTGTTTTTT. Protein product: CASSQTGNEKLFF.

The gene calls are TRBV6-5 and TRBJ1-5; D is undetermined. Trimming removed 8 bases at V and 3 bases at J, with 11 bases between. The CDR3 has 13 residues. Germline lookup yields CDR1 MNHEY and CDR2 SVGAGI. DNA of the CDR3: TGTGCCAGCGGCGGCAGCCCCAATCAGCCCCAGCATTTT. Translating gives CASGGSPNQPQHF.

The chain has TRBV19 and TRBJ1-6; no firm D call. V was pared by 2 bases and J by 9 bases, with 14 bases between. This CDR3 has 15 residues. Per germline, CDR1 LNHDA and CDR2 SQIVND (reference sequence). CDR3 DNA sequence: TGTGCCAGTAGTATACCGCGGCAAAGCGGTTCACCCCTCCACTTT. Its protein is CASSIPRQSGSPLHF.

The chain has TRBV13 and TRBJ2-2; D possibly corresponds to TRBD1 (5 bases). Germline V lookup: CDR1 PRHDT, CDR2 FYEKMQ (reference sequence). V was clipped by 5 bases and J by 4 bases, with 8 bases between them. This CDR3 is built from 13 residues. CDR3 region: CASSRQGTGELFF. The CDR3 DNA follows: TGTGCCAGCAGCCGCCAGGGCACCGGGGAGCTGTTTTTT.

The CDR3 protein is CASSILAGSEETQYF. CDR3 DNA sequence: TGTGCCAGTAGTATCCTAGCGGGATCGGAAGAGACCCAGTACTTC. This chain uses TRBV19 with TRBJ2-5, with 9 bases lining up with TRBD2. V was clipped by 3 bases and J by 3 bases; unmatched bases: 5. The CDR3 spans 15 residues. CDR1 and CDR2 (germline): LNHDA, SQIVND (reference sequence).

This clone was observed a single time. This chain connects TRBV27 to TRBJ2-3, with D maybe TRBD1 (5 bases). This CDR3 comprises 16 residues. V was shortened by 8 bases and J by 3 bases, with 21 bases between the two germline ends. Looked up from germline, CDR1 is MNHEY and CDR2 is SMNVEV (reference sequence). In DNA form, the CDR3 reads TGTGCCAGCTGTGCAAGGGGCATGGAACCGACAGATACGCAGTATTTT. Its translation: CASCARGMEPTDTQYF.

The chain recombines TRBV7-2 with TRBJ2-1, with 10 bases aligning to TRBD2. The germline V gene encodes CDR1 SGHTA and CDR2 FQGNSA. With 5 bases clipped from V and 3 bases from J, the junction kept 7 bases outside the gene matches. The CDR3 is 16 amino acids. Here the CDR3 DNA reads TGTGCCAGCAGCCCCAAAGCGGGAGGGGGCTACAATGAGCAGTTCTTC. This codes for CASSPKAGGGYNEQFF.

The rearrangement joins TRBV6-5 to TRBJ2-3, with 8 bases identical to TRBD2. J was trimmed by 7 bases and V by 6 bases; bases with no gene match: 6. The V gene's germline CDR1 is MNHEY and CDR2 SVGAGI. This CDR3 is built from 13 residues. Here the CDR3 reads CASSYSGKHTQYF. CDR3 nucleotide sequence: TGTGCCAGCAGCTATAGCGGGAAACATACGCAGTATTTT.

This chain links TRBV11-2 with TRBJ2-7; 7 nucleotides match TRBD1. Germline V gives CDR1 SGHAT, CDR2 FQNNGV. The CDR3 totals 13 residues. V dropped 5 bases and J dropped 5; count of bases not matched to a gene: 6. The CDR3 here is CASSPGGVDEQYF. DNA for the CDR3: TGTGCCAGCAGCCCAGGGGGAGTGGACGAGCAGTACTTC.

The V gene is TRBV18, the J gene TRBJ2-6, with TRBD1 as a possible D gene (6 bases). The CDR3 runs 17 residues. V was trimmed by 2 bases and J by 3 bases, leaving 14 bases between them. The germline V gene has CDR1 KGHSH and CDR2 LQKENI. In DNA, the CDR3 is TGTGCCAGCTCACCAGCCTCAGGGGCTGTTGGGGCCAACGTCCTGACTTTC. It yields the protein CASSPASGAVGANVLTF.

This rearrangement joins TRBV6-4 to TRBJ1-2; D call uncertain. Germline V gene sequence: CDR1 MRHNA, CDR2 SNTAGT. CDR3 size: 12 residues. The germline V and J ends were trimmed by 6 bases and 0 bases, with 5 bases remaining between them. CDR3 bases: TGTGCCAGCAGAAGCCCTAACTATGGCTACACCTTC. It encodes CASRSPNYGYTF.

As regards this clone: Other DNA sequences in this specimen translate into the identical CDR3. This chain connects TRBV19 to TRBJ1-2; 9 nucleotides match TRBD1. The CDR3 consists of 14 residues. The trim removed 7 bases at V and 1 base at J, leaving 4 bases unmatched. Germline V gene sequence: CDR1 LNHDA, CDR2 SQIVND (reference sequence). CDR3: CASNGQGLNYGYTF. DNA for the CDR3: TGTGCCAGTAATGGACAGGGGCTTAACTATGGCTACACCTTC.

The chain uses TRBV18 and TRBJ2-2; the match to TRBD2 covers 7 bases. Germline CDR1 reads KGHSH; CDR2 reads LQKENI. V lost 4 bases, J lost 6 bases, and 5 bases stayed unmatched. The CDR3 covers 14 residues. The CDR3 DNA reads as TGTGCCAGCTCACGCGGGGGAGCGGCCGGGGAGCTGTTTTTT. Its translation is CASSRGGAAGELFF.

V is TRBV19 and J is TRBJ1-5; D ambiguous. This CDR3 contains 12 residues. Looked up from germline, CDR1 is LNHDA and CDR2 is SQIVND (reference sequence). The V end lost 4 bases, the J end lost 6 bases, and 7 bases lay between the germline ends. Here the CDR3 reads CASSNRSQPQHF. CDR3 nucleotides: TGTGCCAGTAGTAACCGGTCTCAGCCCCAGCATTTT.

The chain is built from TRBV28 and TRBJ1-5, with D unresolved. V was clipped by 3 bases and J by 1 base, with 7 bases between them. Per the germline V gene, CDR1 is MDHEN and CDR2 is SYDVKM. The CDR3 loop spans 14 amino acids. CDR3 nucleotide sequence: TGTGCCAGCAGTTTGTCGGTAAGCAATCAGCCCCAGCATTTT. Residues: CASSLSVSNQPQHF.

The J gene is TRBJ2-5, the V gene TRBV29-1; 11 positions match TRBD2. The V gene end was trimmed by 8 bases and the J gene end by 7 bases; junction bases not matched to a gene: 12. The CDR3 covers 14 residues. From germline, CDR1 is SQVTM and CDR2 ANQGSEA. The CDR3 reads CSSQTSGTMWTQYF. CDR3 in DNA: TGCAGCTCACAGACTAGCGGGACCATGTGGACCCAGTACTTC.

The chain has TRBV5-1 and TRBJ1-2; D is possibly TRBD1 (6 bases). CDR1 is SGHRS, CDR2 YFSETQ, per germline. This CDR3 region has 12 residues. Trimming pared 4 bases from V and 4 bases from J, leaving 8 bases between. The CDR3 loop reads CASSVDSYGYTF. CDR3 coding DNA: TGCGCCAGCAGCGTGGACAGCTATGGCTACACCTTC. Supplemented by reference TRBV5-1 and TRBJ1-2, the full variable domain reads KAGVTQTPRYLIKTRGQQVTLSCSPISGHRSVSWYQQTPGQGLQFLFEYFSETQRNKGNFPGRFSGRQFSNSRSEMNVSTLELGDSALYLCASSVDSYGYTFGSGTRLTVV.

This chain links TRBV6-4 with TRBJ1-6; 9 bases line up with TRBD1. The V gene end was trimmed by 4 bases and the J gene end by 6 bases; junction bases not matched to a gene: 7. Germline V CDR1 and CDR2: MRHNA, SNTAGT. The CDR3 spans 16 residues. CDR3 sequence: CASSVVGQGSNSPLHF. The CDR3 nucleotides are TGTGCCAGCAGTGTGGTCGGACAGGGGAGTAATTCACCCCTCCACTTT.

The rearrangement joins TRBV7-9 to TRBJ2-1; 11 bases fit TRBD2. The CDR3 contains 16 residues. Germline V CDR1 and CDR2: SEHNR, FQNEAQ (reference sequence). V lost 10 bases and J lost 1; bases outside the gene matches: 9. CDR3 sequence: CATNSGTSGSYNEQFF. CDR3 DNA sequence: TGTGCCACAAATTCCGGGACTAGCGGATCCTACAATGAGCAGTTCTTC. The full variable domain, with the rest looked up from reference TRBV7-9 and TRBJ2-1, is DTGVSQNPRHKITKRGQNVTFRCDPISEHNRLYWYRQTLGQGPEFLTYFQNEAQLEKSRLLSDRFSAERPKGSFSTLEIQRTEQGDSAMYLCATNSGTSGSYNEQFFGPGTRLTVL.

This clone was recorded only once. The chain joins TRBV7-9 to TRBJ1-1; D possibly corresponds to TRBD1 (5 bases). Per the germline V gene, CDR1 is SEHNR and CDR2 is FQNEAQ (reference sequence). V gave up 4 bases and J gave up 5 bases, with 14 bases separating them. The CDR3 is 14 residues long. CDR3 sequence (DNA): TGTGCCAGCAGCTCCACAGGCTTAGGGACTGAAGCTTTCTTT. Residues: CASSSTGLGTEAFF. The full variable domain, completed using reference TRBV7-9 and TRBJ1-1, is DTGVSQNPRHKITKRGQNVTFRCDPISEHNRLYWYRQTLGQGPEFLTYFQNEAQLEKSRLLSDRFSAERPKGSFSTLEIQRTEQGDSAMYLCASSSTGLGTEAFFGQGTRLTVV.

J is TRBJ2-5 and V is TRBV3-1 (or the pseudogene TRBV3-2), with a possible D match to TRBD1 (5 bases). V shed 1 base and J shed 1 base, with 10 bases lying between them. This CDR3 region has 15 residues. CDR1 LGHDT and CDR2 YNNKEL come from the germline V gene (reference sequence). CDR3: CASSQVGRGQETQYF. CDR3 in DNA: TGTGCCAGCAGCCAAGTGGGAAGGGGCCAAGAGACCCAGTACTTC.

The V and J genes are TRBV10-2 and TRBJ1-5; D call uncertain. Germline V CDR1 and CDR2: WSHSY, SAAADI. The CDR3 contains 16 residues. With 4 bases removed from V and 0 bases from J, the gap between germline ends came to 13 bases. This chain's CDR3 is CASSGAGPYSNQPQHF. In DNA, the CDR3 is TGCGCCAGCAGTGGTGCCGGTCCGTATAGCAATCAGCCCCAGCATTTT.

This clone came up a few times. This chain joins TRBV7-8 and TRBJ1-1; D is undetermined. Trimming removed 5 bases from V and 1 base from J, with 8 bases in between. Germline V gene lookup returns CDR1 SGHVS and CDR2 FQNEAQ. The CDR3 spans 13 residues. CDR3 in amino acids: CASSQAGNTEAFF. The CDR3 nucleotides are TGTGCCAGCAGCCAAGCCGGGAACACTGAAGCTTTCTTT.

The chain joins TRBV2 to TRBJ1-1; TRBD1 might be the D (5 bases). V was trimmed by 7 bases and J by 3 bases, leaving 6 bases between them. Germline CDR1 reads SNHLY; CDR2 reads FYNNEI. CDR3 length equals 11 residues. CDR3 sequence (DNA): TGTGCCAGCACGGGGGACACTGAAGCTTTCTTT. It is translated as CASTGDTEAFF.

The rearrangement links TRBV15 to TRBJ2-7; TRBD1 matches 11 bases. The CDR3 runs to 15 residues. The ends lost 3 bases at V and 2 bases at J; junction bases unmatched: 3. Germline-derived CDR1 and CDR2 are LNHNV and YYDKDF (reference sequence). CDR3 nucleotide sequence: TGTGCCACCAGCAGGGGGGGACAGGGGGCCTACGAGCAGTACTTC. It encodes CATSRGGQGAYEQYF.

This chain joins TRBV6-2 or TRBV6-3 and TRBJ1-2; D perhaps matches TRBD1 (6 bases). CDR1 and CDR2 (germline): MNHEY, SVGEGT. V shed 3 bases and J shed 8 bases, with 16 bases lying between them. This CDR3 contains 14 residues. The CDR3 nucleotides read TGTGCCAGCAGTTATTTAGATAACAGGGACGGCTACACCTTC. It specifies CASSYLDNRDGYTF.

The V gene is TRBV10-3, the J gene TRBJ2-2, with 8 bases that match TRBD1. CDR3 size: 14 residues. Germline V lookup: CDR1 ENHRY, CDR2 SYGVKD. J gave up 0 bases and V 11 bases, and 5 bases lay outside the gene matches. CDR3 DNA sequence: TGTGCCTCGGGGACAGGTACGAACACCGGGGAGCTGTTTTTT. Translating gives CASGTGTNTGELFF.

The chain is built from TRBV28 and TRBJ1-2; D may be TRBD1 (6 bases). The CDR3 is 14 residues long. V lost 6 bases and J 4 bases, leaving 15 bases between the germline ends. Germline V lookup: CDR1 MDHEN, CDR2 SYDVKM. CDR3 residues: CASSRRDITYGYTF. CDR3 coding DNA: TGTGCCAGCAGCCGTCGGGACATCACCTATGGCTACACCTTC.